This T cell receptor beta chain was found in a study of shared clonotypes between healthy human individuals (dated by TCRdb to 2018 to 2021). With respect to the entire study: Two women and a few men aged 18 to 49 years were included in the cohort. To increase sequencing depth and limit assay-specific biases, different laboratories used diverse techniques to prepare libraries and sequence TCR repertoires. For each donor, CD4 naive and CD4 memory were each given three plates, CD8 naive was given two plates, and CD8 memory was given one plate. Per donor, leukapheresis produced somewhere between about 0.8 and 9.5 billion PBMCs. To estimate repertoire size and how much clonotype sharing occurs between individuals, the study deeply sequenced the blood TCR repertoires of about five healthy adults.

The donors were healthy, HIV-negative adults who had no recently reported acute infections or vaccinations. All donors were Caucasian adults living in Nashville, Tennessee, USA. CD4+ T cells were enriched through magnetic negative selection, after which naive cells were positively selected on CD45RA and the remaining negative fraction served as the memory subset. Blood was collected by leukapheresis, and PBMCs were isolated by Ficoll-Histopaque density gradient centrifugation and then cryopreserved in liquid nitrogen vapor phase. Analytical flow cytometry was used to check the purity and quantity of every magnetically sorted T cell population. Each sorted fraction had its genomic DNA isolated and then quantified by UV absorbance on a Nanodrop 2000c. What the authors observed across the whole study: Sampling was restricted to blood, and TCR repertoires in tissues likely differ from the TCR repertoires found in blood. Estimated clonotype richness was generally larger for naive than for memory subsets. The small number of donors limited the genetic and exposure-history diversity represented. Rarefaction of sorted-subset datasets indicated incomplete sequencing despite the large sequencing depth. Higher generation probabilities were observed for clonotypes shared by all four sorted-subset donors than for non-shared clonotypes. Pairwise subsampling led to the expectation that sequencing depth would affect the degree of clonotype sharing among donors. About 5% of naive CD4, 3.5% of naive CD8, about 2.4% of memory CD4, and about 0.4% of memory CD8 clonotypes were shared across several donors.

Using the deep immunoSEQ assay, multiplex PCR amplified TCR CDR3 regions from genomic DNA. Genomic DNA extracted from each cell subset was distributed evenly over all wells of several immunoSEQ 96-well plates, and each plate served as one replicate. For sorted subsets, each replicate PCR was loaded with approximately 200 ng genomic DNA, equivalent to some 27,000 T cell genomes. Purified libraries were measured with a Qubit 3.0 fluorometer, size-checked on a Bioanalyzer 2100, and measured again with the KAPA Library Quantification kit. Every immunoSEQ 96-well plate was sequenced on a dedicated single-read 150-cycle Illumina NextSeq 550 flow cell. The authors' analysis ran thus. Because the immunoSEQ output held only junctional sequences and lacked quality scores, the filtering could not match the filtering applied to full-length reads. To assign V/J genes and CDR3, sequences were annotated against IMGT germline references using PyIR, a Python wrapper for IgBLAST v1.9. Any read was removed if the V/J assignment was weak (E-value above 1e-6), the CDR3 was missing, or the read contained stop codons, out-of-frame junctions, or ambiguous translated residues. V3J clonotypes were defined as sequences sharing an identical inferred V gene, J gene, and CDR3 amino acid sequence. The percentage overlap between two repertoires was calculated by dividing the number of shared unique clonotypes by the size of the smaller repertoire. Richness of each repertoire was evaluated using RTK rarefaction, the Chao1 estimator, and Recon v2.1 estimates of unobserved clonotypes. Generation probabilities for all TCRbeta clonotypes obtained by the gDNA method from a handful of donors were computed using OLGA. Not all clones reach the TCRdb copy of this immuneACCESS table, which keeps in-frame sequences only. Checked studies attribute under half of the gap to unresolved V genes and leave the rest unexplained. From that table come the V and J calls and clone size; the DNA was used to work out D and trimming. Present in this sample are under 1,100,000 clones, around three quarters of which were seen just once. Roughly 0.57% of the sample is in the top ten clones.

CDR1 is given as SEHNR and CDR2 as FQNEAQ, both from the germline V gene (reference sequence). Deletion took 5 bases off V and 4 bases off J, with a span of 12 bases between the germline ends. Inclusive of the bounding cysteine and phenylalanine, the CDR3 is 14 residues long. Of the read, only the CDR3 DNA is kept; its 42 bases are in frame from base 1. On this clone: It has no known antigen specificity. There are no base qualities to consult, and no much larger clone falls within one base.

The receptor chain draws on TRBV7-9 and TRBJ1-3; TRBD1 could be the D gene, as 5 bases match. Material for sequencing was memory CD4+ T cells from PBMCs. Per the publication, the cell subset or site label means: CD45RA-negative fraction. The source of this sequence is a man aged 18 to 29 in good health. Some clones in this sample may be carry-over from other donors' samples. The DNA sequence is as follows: TGTGCCAGCAGCCAAAGACGACAGGGAAACACCATATATTTT. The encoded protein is CASSQRRQGNTIYF.